The subject of this entry is one T cell receptor (beta chain). This clonotype was counted a few times. The specificity of this receptor is unknown. Base quality data are lacking; no much larger clone is found one base away. The record originates from a study of blood T cells in healthy people across ages (dated by TCRdb to between 2014 and 2017). For the study in its entirety: In model experiments, template switching captured roughly one uniquely barcoded TCR beta cDNA molecule for every two T cells. Age-related changes in TCR beta repertoire diversity were measured in the study by deep sequencing normalized with unique cDNA molecular identifiers. To avoid experimental bias, donors of different ages were distributed randomly across sequencing lanes. The donors were split into four age groups: young (average about 15 years), middle-aged (roughly 40), aged (approximately 60) and long-lived (approximately 89). Using the same blood draw, the study looked at two additional independent replicas of 1 million unique cDNA reads for two donors, one aged 18 to 30 and the other aged 80 or older. Beyond this particular receptor, the publication reports: Estimates of total diversity based on one million sequenced T cells were considered lower bounds and underestimates. Observed TCR beta diversity per million T cells fell roughly linearly with age, and a significant reduction was already apparent by age about 38. Since profiling was done on bulk unsorted PBMCs, naive and antigen-experienced compartments could not be conclusively compared. Because the CMV infection status of the donors was unknown, age-related changes in expanded clonotypes may potentially have been confounded. Compared with the aged group, the long-lived group had more naive CD4+ T cells, fewer expanded clones and increased TCR diversity, a pattern suggesting age selection. The percentage of naive T cells measured by flow cytometry correlated strongly with observed TCR beta diversity.

Donors were approximately 42 systemically healthy Caucasian individuals from Russia aged roughly 6 to 100 years. Approximately 11 milliliters of peripheral blood were drawn from each donor into EDTA-treated Vacutainer tubes. Ficoll-Paque density-gradient centrifugation was used to isolate PBMCs, with at least 6 million obtained per sample. Trizol reagent was used to extract total RNA from PBMCs, with at least 5 micrograms per sample. The percentages of naive CD45RAhigh/CD27high T cells were determined by flow cytometry on a PBMC aliquot from every donor. Library preparation was by 5' RACE. Sequencing instrument: Illumina HiSeq 2500. A second PCR of about 7 to 12 cycles was performed with a sample-barcoded 5' primer and a J-beta primer mix. A unique molecular identifier was introduced onto each TCR beta cDNA molecule by a template-switch 5' adaptor carrying 12 random nucleotides. At least 2.5 million CDR3-containing paired-end reads were obtained from each sample. The Mint cDNA synthesis kit, primed by a TRBC-specific oligonucleotide, was used to synthesize first-strand cDNA from all RNA. All cDNA was treated with uracil-DNA glycosylase and then went through a first 18-cycle PCR with the universal primers M1SS and BC2_uni_R. In the authors' own workflow: For normalization, 1 million high-quality reads were randomly selected from each sample, with every read carrying a distinct molecular identifier. Instead of being binned into consensus sequences, reads that shared molecular identifiers were thrown out. MiTCR, set to a Q25 quality threshold and the strictest error-elimination algorithm, was used for CDR3 identification, clonotype clustering and error correction. A nonparametric unseen species model with Euler transformation was used to estimate a lower bound on total TCR beta diversity. The raw public data were reprocessed by TCRdb itself: fastp quality trimming at Q25, MiXCR clonotype calling, in-frame beta chains only. One record per CDR3 amino acid sequence lists the most common genes and DNA. TCRdb's processing, not the authors' own work, is the source of the V and J calls. The sample records 1.5 million to 2 million distinct CDR3 sequences, around half of which are singletons. In total, the top ten clones hold over 2% of the sample.

The source of this sequence is a woman aged 35 to 49 in good health. Sequencing input: blood.

The nucleotide sequence reads as follows: TGCGCCAGCAGCTTTAATTCATGGGGCAGGGATAACGGCTACACCTTC. This is translated as CASSFNSWGRDNGYTF. Recombination linked TRBV5-1 to TRBJ1-2; the D gene is perhaps TRBD1, on 5 matching bases. Trimming at the junction amounts to 2 bases on V and 8 bases on J, and the germline ends lie 22 bases apart. The germline V gene yields SGHRS for CDR1 and YFSETQ for CDR2. Taken from cysteine to phenylalanine, the CDR3 has 16 residues. The only DNA kept is the CDR3, 48 bases in frame from the first base.